The clone carrying this T cell receptor (beta chain) was seen only a few times. What it binds is unknown. The CDR3 totals 19 residues. Trimming took 4 bases from V and 3 from J; bases not matched to a gene: 16. The authors made TCR beta libraries by quantitative 5'-RACE with molecular barcodes. TCRdb re-analysed the 5' RACE reads in MiXCR, keeping a single row per CDR3 protein. The data hold a few hundred thousand distinct CDR3 sequences, with 7% to 9% observed a single time. The sample comes from a study of CD8 T cells in ankylosing spondylitis. Findings and caveats of the study: Several of the motif variants were reported before in synovial fluid and blood from reactive arthritis. About eight highly homologous variants made up a TCR beta motif that seemed to typify ankylosing spondylitis blood. Peripheral blood samples showed relatively rare disease-linked clones, and these clones were CD8+.

The genes are TRBV5-7 and TRBJ2-6; 7 nucleotides agree with TRBD1. TRBV5-7 is placed among ORFs of uncertain function. This TCR was recovered from a male donor with ankylosing spondylitis. Sequences were obtained from blood, either unsorted or a sorted T cell fraction (not recorded which). The CDR3 loop is CASSGLTDRTSIGANVLTF. The CDR3 bases are TGTGCCAGCAGCGGGTTGACGGACAGGACGTCCATTGGGGCCAACGTCCTGACTTTC.